This record looks at one T cell receptor (beta chain) sequence and its context. This specimen belongs to a study of cytotoxic CD8 clonotypes in ibrutinib-treated CLL. The data were produced by immunoSEQ multiplex PCR, yet TCRdb's version contains in-frame clones alone and is incomplete. Altogether over 250,000 clones are present, more than 70% being singletons, with the ten largest covering roughly 5%. The CDR3 is 12 residues long. With V trimmed by 5 bases and J by 6 bases, 2 bases remained unmatched. Germline CDR1 MNHEY, CDR2 SMNVEV (reference sequence). This receptor was taken from a human donor with chronic lymphocytic leukemia. The V call is TRBV27, the J call TRBJ2-3; 7 nucleotides match TRBD1. This specimen was PBMCs, taken at disease progression, from a patient treated with ibrutinib. CDR3 sequence reads: CASSPQGDTQYF. The CDR3 coding sequence is TGTGCCAGCAGTCCACAGGGGGATACGCAGTATTTT.